This is a list of T cell receptor beta chains from one sample in a study of blood T cell repertoires in COVID-19. Clones were sequenced by immunoSEQ multiplex PCR, and TCRdb holds only the in-frame ones, with some missing. Of fewer than 400,000 clones detected, around 92% appear once; the ten largest clones hold about 1.7%. Material: PBMCs or T cells enriched from blood (not recorded which). The receptors come from a woman younger than 45 who had recovered from COVID-19. CDR3s include the opening cysteine and the closing phenylalanine or tryptophan. D genes are given only for firm matches. A clone size is listed for some rows: how often the clone was seen (once, few, many), or a class if it is expanded.

d_call j_call clone_size v_call cdr3_nt cdr3_aa
TRBD1 TRBJ1-4 once TRBV2 TGTGCCAGCAGTGGCGGGACAGGGGGTTATGAAAAACTGTTTTTT CASSGGTGGYEKLFF
TRBD1 TRBJ2-3 NA TRBV19 TGTGCCAGTAGTCCTCGGACAGGGATGACAGATACGCAGTATTTT CASSPRTGMTDTQYF
NA TRBJ1-6 NA TRBV20-1 TGCAGTGCTAGTAGTAAGAGGTCCTATAATTCACCCCTCCACTTT CSASSKRSYNSPLHF
NA TRBJ2-1 NA TRBV7-3 TGTGCCAGCAGCCCCTTAGGAGGGATCGCCTACAATGAGCAGTTCTTC CASSPLGGIAYNEQFF
NA TRBJ1-6 NA TRBV5-1 TGCGCCAGCAGCTACGCGGCCCCGGGGTCACCCCTCCACTTT CASSYAAPGSPLHF
TRBD1 TRBJ2-7 NA TRBV12-5 TGTGCTAGTGGTTTGGTAGTGGGCAGGGGGAATGGTAAGTCTTCCTACGAGCAGTACTTC CASGLVVGRGNGKSSYEQYF
NA TRBJ1-1 NA TRBV4-3 TGCGCCAGCAGCCAGACCGAGGGGGTAGGCACTGAAGCTTTCTTT CASSQTEGVGTEAFF
NA TRBJ1-2 once TRBV10-3 TGTGCCATCAGGGACCAGGGCGCTAACTATGGCTACACCTTC CAIRDQGANYGYTF
NA TRBJ1-1 NA TRBV5-4 TGTGCCAGCAGCGCGGAACCGGCCGGATATGCTTTCTTT CASSAEPAGYAFF
NA TRBJ1-1 few TRBV7-2 TGTGCCAGCAGCCCGGGTCTCCTTCTTATGAACACTGAAGCTTTCTTT CASSPGLLLMNTEAFF
TRBD1 TRBJ1-5 few TRBV7-3 TGTGCCAGTAATATGCCGGGACAGATAGACTTTAGCAATCAGCCCCAGCATTTT CASNMPGQIDFSNQPQHF
TRBD1 TRBJ2-7 NA TRBV6-1 TGTGCCAGCAGTGAAGTGACGGGACAGGGGGACTACGAGCAGTACTTC CASSEVTGQGDYEQYF